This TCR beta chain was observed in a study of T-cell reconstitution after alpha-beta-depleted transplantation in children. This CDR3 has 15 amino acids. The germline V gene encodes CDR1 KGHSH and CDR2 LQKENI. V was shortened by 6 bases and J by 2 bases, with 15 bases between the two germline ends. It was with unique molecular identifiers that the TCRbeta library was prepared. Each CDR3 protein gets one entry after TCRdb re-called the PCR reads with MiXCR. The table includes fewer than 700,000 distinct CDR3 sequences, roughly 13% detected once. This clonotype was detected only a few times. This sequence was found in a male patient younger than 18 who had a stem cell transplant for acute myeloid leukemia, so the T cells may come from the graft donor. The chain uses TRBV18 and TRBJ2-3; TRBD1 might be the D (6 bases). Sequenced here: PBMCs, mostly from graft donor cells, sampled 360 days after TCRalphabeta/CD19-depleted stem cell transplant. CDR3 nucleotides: TGTGCCAGCTCGTTGAAACAGGGATACACAGATACGCAGTATTTT. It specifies CASSLKQGYTDTQYF. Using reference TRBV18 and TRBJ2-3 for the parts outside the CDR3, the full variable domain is NAGVMQNPRHLVRRRGQEARLRCSPMKGHSHVYWYRQLPEEGLKFMVYLQKENIIDESGMPKERFSAEFPKEGPSILRIQQVVRGDSAAYFCASSLKQGYTDTQYFGPGTRLTVL.